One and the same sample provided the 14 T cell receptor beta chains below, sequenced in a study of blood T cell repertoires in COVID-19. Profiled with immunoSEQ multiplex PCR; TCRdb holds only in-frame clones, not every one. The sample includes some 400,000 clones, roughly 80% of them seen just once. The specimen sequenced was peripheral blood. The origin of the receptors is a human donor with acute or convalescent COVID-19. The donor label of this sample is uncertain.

The CDR3 here is CATGGQGQSFYGYTF. In nucleotides, the CDR3 is TGTGCCACCGGAGGGCAGGGACAGAGCTTTTATGGCTACACCTTC. V and J are TRBV15 and TRBJ1-2, with 7 bases lining up with TRBD1. The CDR3 spans 15 residues. CDR1 and CDR2 from the germline V gene are LNHNV and YYDKDF (reference sequence). The V segment lost 8 bases and the J segment 5 bases; nucleotides outside the gene matches: 14.

CDR3 residues: CASSLSPPGGTGELFF. As DNA, the CDR3 is TGCGCCAGCAGCTTGTCTCCGCCGGGTGGTACCGGGGAGCTGTTTTTT. The chain is built from TRBV5-1 and TRBJ2-2; D gene uncertain. V lost 1 base, J lost 5 bases, and 15 bases lay in between. Per the germline V gene, CDR1 is SGHRS and CDR2 is YFSETQ. The CDR3 totals 16 residues.

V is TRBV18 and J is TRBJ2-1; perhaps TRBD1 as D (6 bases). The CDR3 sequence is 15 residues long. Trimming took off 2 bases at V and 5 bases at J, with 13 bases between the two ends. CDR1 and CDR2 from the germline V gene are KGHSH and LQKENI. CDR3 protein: CASSPTGHKDNEQFF. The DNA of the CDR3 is TGTGCCAGCTCACCAACGGGACATAAGGACAATGAGCAGTTCTTC.

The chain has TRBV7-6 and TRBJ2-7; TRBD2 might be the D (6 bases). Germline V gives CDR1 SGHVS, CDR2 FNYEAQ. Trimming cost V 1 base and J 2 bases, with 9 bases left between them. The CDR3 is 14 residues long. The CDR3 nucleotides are TGTGCCAGCAGCTTAGTTAGCGGCCCCTACGAGCAGTACTTC. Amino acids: CASSLVSGPYEQYF.

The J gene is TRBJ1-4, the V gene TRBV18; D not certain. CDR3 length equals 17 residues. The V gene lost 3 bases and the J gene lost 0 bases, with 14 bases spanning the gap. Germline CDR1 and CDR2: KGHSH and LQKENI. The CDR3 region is CASSPPNPTATNEKLFF. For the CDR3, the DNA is TGTGCCAGCTCACCTCCGAACCCGACTGCAACTAATGAAAAACTGTTTTTT.

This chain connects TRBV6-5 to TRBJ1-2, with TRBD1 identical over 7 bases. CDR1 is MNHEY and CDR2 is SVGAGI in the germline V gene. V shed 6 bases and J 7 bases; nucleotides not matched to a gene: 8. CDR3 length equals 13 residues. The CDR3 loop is CASSQQGFVGYTF. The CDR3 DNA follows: TGTGCCAGCAGCCAACAGGGGTTTGTTGGCTACACCTTC.

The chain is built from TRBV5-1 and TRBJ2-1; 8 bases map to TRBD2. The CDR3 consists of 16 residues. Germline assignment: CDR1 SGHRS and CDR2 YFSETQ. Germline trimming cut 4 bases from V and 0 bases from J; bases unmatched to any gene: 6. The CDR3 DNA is TGCGCCAGCAGCCTTAGCGGGGTATACTCCTACAATGAGCAGTTCTTC. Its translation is CASSLSGVYSYNEQFF.

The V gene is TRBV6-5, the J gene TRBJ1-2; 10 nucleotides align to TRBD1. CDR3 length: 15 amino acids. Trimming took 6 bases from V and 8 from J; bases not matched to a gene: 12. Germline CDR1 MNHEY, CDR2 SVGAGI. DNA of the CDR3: TGTGCCAGCAGGGAGTATCCCGGGACAGGGGCCGGCTACACCTTC. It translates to CASREYPGTGAGYTF.

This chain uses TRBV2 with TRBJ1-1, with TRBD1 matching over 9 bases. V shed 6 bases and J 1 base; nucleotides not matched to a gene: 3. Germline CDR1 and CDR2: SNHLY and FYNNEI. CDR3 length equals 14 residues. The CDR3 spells CASSLQGANTEAFF. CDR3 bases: TGTGCCAGCAGCCTACAGGGGGCGAACACTGAAGCTTTCTTT.

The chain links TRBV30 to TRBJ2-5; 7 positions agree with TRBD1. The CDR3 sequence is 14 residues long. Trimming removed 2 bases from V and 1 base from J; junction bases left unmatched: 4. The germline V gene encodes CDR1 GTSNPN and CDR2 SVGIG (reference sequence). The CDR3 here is CAWSPGQLQETQYF. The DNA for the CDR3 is TGTGCCTGGAGTCCGGGACAGCTCCAAGAGACCCAGTACTTC.

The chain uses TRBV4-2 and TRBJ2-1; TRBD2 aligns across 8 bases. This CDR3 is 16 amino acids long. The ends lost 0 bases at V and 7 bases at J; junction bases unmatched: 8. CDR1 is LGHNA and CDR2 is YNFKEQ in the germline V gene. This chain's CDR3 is CASSQESGGRRNEQFF. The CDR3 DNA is TGTGCCAGCAGCCAAGAGTCGGGCGGGAGGAGGAATGAGCAGTTCTTC.

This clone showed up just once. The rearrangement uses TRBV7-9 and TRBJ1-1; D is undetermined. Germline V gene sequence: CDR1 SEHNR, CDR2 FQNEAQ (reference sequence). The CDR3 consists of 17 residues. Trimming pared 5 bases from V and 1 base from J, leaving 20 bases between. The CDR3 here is CASSLGRRSSGNTEAFF. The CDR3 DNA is TGTGCCAGCAGCCTAGGGAGGAGGTCCTCGGGGAACACTGAAGCTTTCTTT.

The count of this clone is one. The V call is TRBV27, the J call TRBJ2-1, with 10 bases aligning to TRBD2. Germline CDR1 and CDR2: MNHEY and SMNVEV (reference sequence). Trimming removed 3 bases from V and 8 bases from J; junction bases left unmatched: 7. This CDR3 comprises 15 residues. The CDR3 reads CASSFPAGGRYEQFF. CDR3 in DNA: TGTGCCAGCAGTTTCCCAGCGGGGGGGCGGTATGAGCAGTTCTTC.

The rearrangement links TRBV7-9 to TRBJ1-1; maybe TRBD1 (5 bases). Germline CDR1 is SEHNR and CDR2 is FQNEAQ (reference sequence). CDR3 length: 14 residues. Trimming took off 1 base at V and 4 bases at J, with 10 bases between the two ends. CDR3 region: CASSLDVQGTEAFF. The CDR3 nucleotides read TGTGCCAGCAGCTTAGATGTGCAGGGCACTGAAGCTTTCTTT.